This T cell receptor (beta chain) was sequenced during a study of blood T cell repertoires in COVID-19. Turning to the study itself: Sources were T cells, B-cell-depleted T cells, or PBMCs; the material itself was cDNA or gDNA.

Sequencing was performed with immunoSEQ multiplex PCR; in TCRdb, only in-frame clones are kept and a portion is missing. The sample lists 25,000 to 35,000 clones, 85% to 90% seen once, with about a quarter in the top ten. Germline CDR1 reads SGHRS; CDR2 reads YFSETQ. Unmatched junction bases numbered 6, after V lost 1 base and J lost 7 bases. This CDR3 contains 14 residues. The sequenced sample consisted of peripheral blood. The chain joins TRBV5-1 to TRBJ2-7, with TRBD1 matching over 9 bases. The sequence was obtained from a human donor in a cohort sampled during active COVID-19. The CDR3 spells CASSLLDRGGEQYF. In nucleotides, the CDR3 is TGCGCCAGCAGCTTGCTGGACAGGGGTGGGGAGCAGTACTTC.